The 14 T cell receptor beta chains below all came from one sample that was sequenced in a study of shared clonotypes between healthy human individuals. TCRdb's copy holds only in-frame clones and misses some; the assay was immunoSEQ multiplex PCR. The sample has roughly 500,000 clones; 95% to 96% are singletons. Source material: naive CD4+ T cells sorted from blood. Subset defined: CD45RA+ positively selected. The receptors were gathered from a woman in her twenties or thirties in good health.

V is TRBV7-9 and J is TRBJ2-1; D is undetermined. With 4 bases removed from V and 7 bases from J, the gap between germline ends came to 14 bases. The CDR3 is 14 amino acids. Germline CDR1 reads SEHNR; CDR2 reads FQNEAQ (reference sequence). Written as DNA, the CDR3 is TGTGCCAGCAGCTCCCGAGGTGGGCCGAATGAGCAGTTCTTC. This sequence encodes CASSSRGGPNEQFF.

This chain uses TRBV14 with TRBJ2-7; 13 nucleotides line up with TRBD2. This CDR3 comprises 18 residues. V lost 0 bases and J lost 6; bases outside the gene matches: 11. Germline lookup yields CDR1 SGHDN and CDR2 FVKESK. CDR3: CASSQDPLTSGRRGEQYF. The CDR3 DNA reads as TGTGCCAGCAGCCAAGATCCATTGACTAGCGGGAGGCGGGGCGAGCAGTACTTC.

V gene TRBV4-1 combines with J gene TRBJ2-7, with 12 bases fitting TRBD2. Losses at the gene ends were 0 bases for V and 6 bases for J; bases not matched to a gene: 18. This CDR3 is 20 amino acids long. Looked up from germline, CDR1 is MGHRA and CDR2 is YSYEKL. CDR3 sequence: CASSQDRLAGGPRFFAEQYF. DNA for the CDR3: TGCGCCAGCAGCCAAGATAGGCTAGCGGGAGGGCCCCGCTTCTTTGCCGAGCAGTACTTC.

The table lists this clone with a few counts. The chain combines TRBV9 with TRBJ1-1; D remains ambiguous. Germline V CDR1 and CDR2: SGDLS, YYNGEE. Trimming left V 4 bases short and J 0 bases short, with 7 bases between. This CDR3 contains 13 residues. CDR3 amino acids: CASSSHMNTEAFF. CDR3 bases: TGTGCCAGCAGCTCGCACATGAACACTGAAGCTTTCTTT.

The rearrangement joins TRBV9 to TRBJ2-7; D remains ambiguous. Germline V gene lookup returns CDR1 SGDLS and CDR2 YYNGEE. This CDR3 region has 13 residues. V lost 3 bases and J 0 bases, leaving 7 bases between the germline ends. In nucleotides, the CDR3 is TGTGCCAGCAGCGCGGGCGGCTCCTACGAGCAGTACTTC. Protein: CASSAGGSYEQYF.

The chain links TRBV10-2 to TRBJ2-3; 9 nucleotides agree with TRBD1. With V trimmed by 6 bases and J by 2 bases, 9 bases remained unmatched. The CDR3 extends over 16 amino acids. The V gene's germline CDR1 is WSHSY and CDR2 SAAADI. DNA of the CDR3: TGCGCCAGCAGGGGTGGAGGGACAGGGTCCACAGATACGCAGTATTTT. Encoded protein: CASRGGGTGSTDTQYF.

This chain links TRBV6-6 with TRBJ1-5, with unresolved D. The germline V and J ends were trimmed by 2 bases and 3 bases, with 5 bases remaining between them. The CDR3 is 13 residues long. Germline assignment: CDR1 MNHNY and CDR2 SVGAGI (reference sequence). Written as DNA, the CDR3 is TGTGCCAGCAGTTACGACATCAATCAGCCCCAGCATTTT. Its translation is CASSYDINQPQHF.

The chain combines TRBV5-1 with TRBJ2-7; no definite D call. V was trimmed by 5 bases and J by 4 bases, leaving 16 bases between them. Germline CDR1 SGHRS, CDR2 YFSETQ. This CDR3 region has 14 residues. CDR3 nucleotide sequence: TGCGCCAGCAGGTTCGGAGTTGGGGATTACGAGCAGTACTTC. It translates to CASRFGVGDYEQYF.

The gene calls are TRBV14 and TRBJ2-1; unclear D gene. V was pared by 0 bases and J by 8 bases, with 14 bases between. CDR3 length equals 15 residues. Germline lookup yields CDR1 SGHDN and CDR2 FVKESK. The CDR3 sequence: CASSQDWSTPDEQFF. CDR3 DNA: TGTGCCAGCAGCCAAGATTGGAGTACCCCGGATGAGCAGTTCTTC.

V usage is TRBV19 and J usage is TRBJ1-5, with D maybe TRBD1 (6 bases). CDR1 and CDR2 (germline): LNHDA, SQIVND (reference sequence). This CDR3 has 14 residues. The V end was cut by 4 bases, the J end by 2 bases, with 9 bases between. CDR3 in DNA: TGTGCCAGTAGTAAACAGGGCGGCAATCAGCCCCAGCATTTT. Amino acids: CASSKQGGNQPQHF.

The chain carries TRBV18 and TRBJ1-2; 10 nucleotides line up with TRBD1. The CDR3 has 17 amino acids. Germline values: CDR1 KGHSH, CDR2 LQKENI. J gave up 4 bases and V 4 bases, and 12 bases lay outside the gene matches. In DNA form, the CDR3 reads TGTGCCAGCTCACTTGCCGGGACAGGGGACAATCGCTATGGCTACACCTTC. Protein: CASSLAGTGDNRYGYTF.

V and J are TRBV15 and TRBJ2-7, with 7 nucleotides matching TRBD2. The V and J ends lost 0 bases and 1 base, in that order; junction bases with no gene match: 9. Germline CDR1 LNHNV, CDR2 YYDKDF (reference sequence). There are 17 residues in the CDR3. The CDR3 loop is CATSRDNLGGKSYEQYF. In nucleotides, the CDR3 is TGTGCCACCAGCAGAGATAATTTGGGGGGGAAATCCTACGAGCAGTACTTC.

The V and J genes are TRBV14 and TRBJ1-6; D uncertain. The CDR3 is 15 residues long. Germline V gives CDR1 SGHDN, CDR2 FVKESK. Between the trimmed V and J ends, which lost 1 base and 5 bases, there was a span of 9 bases. The CDR3 reads CASSQVGTHNSPLHF. The CDR3 region has the DNA TGTGCCAGCAGCCAAGTGGGCACCCATAATTCACCCCTCCACTTT.

V is TRBV6-6 and J is TRBJ2-7; D not certain. Germline lookup yields CDR1 MNHNY and CDR2 SVGAGI (reference sequence). This CDR3 has 14 amino acids. Trimming cost V 4 bases and J 0 bases, with 10 bases left between them. CDR3 nucleotide sequence: TGTGCCAGCAGTTCTCCGAAAAGCTCCTACGAGCAGTACTTC. Protein sequence: CASSSPKSSYEQYF.